The 28 T cell receptor beta chains in this list originate from one sample, sequenced in a study of blood T cell repertoires in COVID-19. Libraries were prepared by immunoSEQ multiplex PCR; TCRdb keeps only in-frame clonotypes and omits some of them. Of 300,000 to 350,000 clones listed, 90% are singletons. Sample: PBMCs or T cells enriched from blood (not recorded which). The receptors shown here come from a woman aged 25 to 39 who had been exposed to COVID-19.

The chain is built from TRBV19 and TRBJ1-3; 8 bases match TRBD1. Trimming removed 6 bases from V and 4 bases from J; junction bases left unmatched: 11. CDR1 is LNHDA, CDR2 SQIVND, per germline (reference sequence). CDR3 length: 16 amino acids. For the CDR3, the DNA is TGTGCCAGTAGCAGGCAGGGGGCAGCCTTGGGAAACACCATATATTTT. Translated, it gives CASSRQGAALGNTIYF.

The rearrangement links TRBV12-3 or TRBV12-4 to TRBJ1-1, with TRBD1 matching 8 bases. The CDR3 consists of 13 residues. The junction had 8 bases not matched to a gene; V was cut back by 4 bases and J by 10 bases. CDR3 DNA sequence: TGTGCCAGCAGTTCGACAGGGGAGCGTTCAGCTTTCTTT. Its translation: CASSSTGERSAFF.

The gene calls are TRBV29-1 and TRBJ2-3, with D perhaps matching TRBD1 (5 bases). The CDR3 spans 14 residues. With 7 bases removed from V and 0 bases from J, the gap between germline ends came to 14 bases. CDR1 and CDR2 (germline): SQVTM, ANQGSEA. DNA of the CDR3: TGCAGCGCTATCCTGGGGCCTAGCACAGATACGCAGTATTTT. Protein sequence: CSAILGPSTDTQYF.

The chain combines TRBV11-2 with TRBJ2-7; tentatively, D is TRBD2 (6 bases). Deletions cut 5 bases from V and 6 bases from J, with 17 bases between. The CDR3 length is 14 residues. Germline V gene lookup returns CDR1 SGHAT and CDR2 FQNNGV. As DNA, the CDR3 is TGTGCCAGCAGCCAGAATCGGGGGTTGACCGAGCAGTACTTC. The encoded protein is CASSQNRGLTEQYF. The complete variable domain, with remaining parts taken from reference TRBV11-2 and TRBJ2-7, reads EAGVAQSPRYKIIEKRQSVAFWCNPISGHATLYWYQQILGQGPKLLIQFQNNGVVDDSQLPKDRFSAERLKGVDSTLKIQPAKLEDSAVYLCASSQNRGLTEQYFGPGTRLTVT.

The chain joins TRBV25-1 to TRBJ2-7; D is perhaps TRBD1 (5 bases). Trimming stripped 5 bases from V and 0 bases from J, with 11 bases between. CDR1 is MGHDK and CDR2 is SYGVNS in the germline V gene. This CDR3 has 14 amino acids. The CDR3 loop reads CASSQGPNSYEQYF. The CDR3 nucleotides are TGTGCCAGCAGTCAGGGTCCCAACTCCTACGAGCAGTACTTC.

The rearrangement links TRBV4-1 to TRBJ1-1, with D possibly being TRBD1 (6 bases). This CDR3 is built from 16 residues. V was pared by 2 bases and J by 0 bases, with 13 bases between. CDR1 is MGHRA, CDR2 YSYEKL, per germline. CDR3 sequence: CASSQYAGEMNTEAFF. The CDR3 bases are TGCGCCAGCAGCCAATACGCAGGGGAAATGAACACTGAAGCTTTCTTT.

This clone occurred once. The V call is TRBV9, the J call TRBJ2-5; a possible D gene is TRBD2 (5 bases). Germline loops: CDR1 SGDLS, CDR2 YYNGEE. The CDR3 runs 15 residues. Trimming pared 3 bases from V and 5 bases from J, leaving 17 bases between. In DNA, the CDR3 is TGTGCCAGCAGCGCCTACATTGGAGGAAGCGAGACCCAGTACTTC. This gives the protein CASSAYIGGSETQYF. The full variable domain, rest sourced from reference TRBV9 and TRBJ2-5, is DSGVTQTPKHLITATGQRVTLRCSPRSGDLSVYWYQQSLDQGLQFLIQYYNGEERAKGNILERFSAQQFPDLHSELNLSSLELGDSALYFCASSAYIGGSETQYFGPGTRLLVL.

CDR3 DNA: TGTGCCAGCAGTGAAAGAGGACTAGCGGGGGGCACCGGGGAGCTGTTTTTT. It yields the protein CASSERGLAGGTGELFF. This chain links TRBV2 with TRBJ2-2; TRBD2 agrees at 14 bases. V lost 2 bases to trimming and J lost 4 bases; unmatched junction nucleotides: 3. Germline CDR1 reads SNHLY; CDR2 reads FYNNEI. This CDR3 is built from 17 residues.

This rearrangement joins TRBV15 to TRBJ2-1; weak D call: TRBD2 (6 bases). This CDR3 comprises 14 residues. Germline-derived CDR1 and CDR2 are LNHNV and YYDKDF (reference sequence). Between the trimmed V and J ends, which lost 6 bases and 5 bases, there was a span of 14 bases. The CDR3 here is CATRSAGSNNEQFF. As DNA, the CDR3 is TGTGCCACCAGGTCGGCCGGGAGCAACAATGAGCAGTTCTTC.

The chain couples TRBV24-1 to TRBJ2-1; possible D gene TRBD1, 7 bases. The CDR3 is 16 amino acids. V was trimmed by 3 bases and J by 7 bases, leaving 18 bases between them. Germline CDR1 is KGHDR and CDR2 is SFDVKD. DNA of the CDR3: TGTGCCACCAGTGATGAGACGGGGCAGGGGGGAAATGAGCAGTTCTTC. Translation gives CATSDETGQGGNEQFF.

The rearrangement links TRBV11-3 to TRBJ1-1, with D maybe TRBD1 (6 bases). Trimming pared 5 bases from V and 3 bases from J, leaving 10 bases between. Per germline, CDR1 SGHNT and CDR2 YENEEA. This CDR3 region has 13 residues. CDR3 region: CASSTNRDTEAFF. The DNA for the CDR3 is TGTGCCAGCAGCACAAACAGGGACACTGAAGCTTTCTTT.

This chain links TRBV2 with TRBJ2-7; possible D gene TRBD1, 5 bases. Germline assignment: CDR1 SNHLY and CDR2 FYNNEI. V was clipped by 6 bases and J by 0 bases, with 15 bases between them. This CDR3 is built from 15 residues. The CDR3 DNA follows: TGTGCCAGCAGGCCAGACAGAACTAACTCCTACGAGCAGTACTTC. Translation: CASRPDRTNSYEQYF.

The rearrangement links TRBV2 to TRBJ2-7; 8 nucleotides match TRBD2. The junction had 7 bases not matched to a gene; V was cut back by 3 bases and J by 3 bases. The CDR3 runs to 15 residues. Germline loops: CDR1 SNHLY, CDR2 FYNNEI. The CDR3 coding sequence is TGTGCCAGCAGTGACTCGGGGGGGGCTTTCTACGAGCAGTACTTC. This translates into CASSDSGGAFYEQYF.

The chain uses TRBV5-1 and TRBJ1-2; 10 nucleotides match TRBD1. With V trimmed by 1 base and J by 7 bases, 10 bases remained unmatched. The germline CDR1 and CDR2 sequences are SGHRS and YFSETQ. This CDR3 is built from 16 residues. The CDR3, as DNA: TGCGCCAGCAGCTTGCACCCGGGACAGGGGATTGGTGGCTACACCTTC. It is translated as CASSLHPGQGIGGYTF.

This chain links TRBV7-9 with TRBJ2-5, with a weak D call TRBD1 (5 bases). Germline CDR1 is SEHNR and CDR2 is FQNEAQ (reference sequence). This CDR3 has 15 residues. Trimming left V 0 bases short and J 4 bases short, with 12 bases between. The CDR3 loop reads CASSLAYDRRETQYF. In DNA form, the CDR3 reads TGTGCCAGCAGCTTAGCGTACGACAGAAGAGAGACCCAGTACTTC.

The chain combines TRBV6-1 with TRBJ2-7, with TRBD1 identical over 9 bases. The CDR3 runs to 15 residues. V dropped 3 bases and J dropped 2; count of bases not matched to a gene: 5. Germline V gives CDR1 MNHNS, CDR2 SASEGT. This CDR3 is CASSDGQGPPYEQYF. In nucleotides, the CDR3 is TGTGCCAGCAGTGACGGACAGGGGCCTCCCTACGAGCAGTACTTC.

As to this clone: The sample has other DNA sequences that encode this CDR3 too. The rearrangement links TRBV18 to TRBJ2-3; 10 nucleotides match TRBD2. The CDR3 totals 14 residues. Germline V gene data show CDR1 as KGHSH and CDR2 as LQKENI. After removal of 5 bases from V and 4 bases from J, the junction contained 3 bases not matched to a gene. The CDR3 sequence: CASSRLAGADTQYF. The CDR3 DNA follows: TGTGCCAGCTCAAGGCTAGCGGGGGCAGATACGCAGTATTTT.

The chain links TRBV5-1 to TRBJ1-2; no clear D gene. V lost 0 bases, J lost 4 bases, and 10 bases lay in between. Per germline, CDR1 SGHRS and CDR2 YFSETQ. This CDR3 comprises 14 residues. The CDR3 spells CASSLAAVSYGYTF. CDR3 nucleotide sequence: TGCGCCAGCAGCTTGGCCGCGGTGAGCTATGGCTACACCTTC.

The rearrangement links TRBV30 to TRBJ1-6; D is unresolved. There are 11 residues in the CDR3. The V gene lost 2 bases and the J gene lost 11 bases, with 7 bases spanning the gap. Germline V lookup: CDR1 GTSNPN, CDR2 SVGIG (reference sequence). CDR3 amino acids: CAWSTKTPLHF. DNA of the CDR3: TGTGCCTGGAGTACTAAGACACCCCTCCACTTT.

The CDR3 loop reads CASSWKGAQETQYF. DNA for the CDR3: TGCGCCAGCAGCTGGAAGGGGGCCCAAGAGACCCAGTACTTC. The chain couples TRBV5-1 to TRBJ2-5, with 7 nucleotides matching TRBD1. CDR1 is SGHRS and CDR2 is YFSETQ in the germline V gene. The CDR3 is 14 residues long. The trim removed 3 bases at V and 1 base at J, leaving 3 bases unmatched.

The chain uses TRBV18 and TRBJ1-1; no reliable D call. Trimming removed 0 bases at V and 11 bases at J, with 10 bases between. Germline V CDR1 and CDR2: KGHSH, LQKENI. This CDR3 is 12 amino acids long. The DNA of the CDR3 is TGTGCCAGCTCACCACCGCACGGGTCGGCTTTCTTT. As protein: CASSPPHGSAFF.

V gene TRBV6-5 combines with J gene TRBJ1-3; tentative D call: TRBD1 (6 bases). CDR1 is MNHEY, CDR2 SVGAGI, per germline. Trimming pared 10 bases from V and 0 bases from J, leaving 16 bases between. The CDR3 runs to 15 residues. DNA of the CDR3: TGTGCCACCCAATCGGGGGGACACTCTGGAAACACCATATATTTT. Translated, it gives CATQSGGHSGNTIYF.

The chain joins TRBV4-2 to TRBJ2-7; 8 positions agree with TRBD1. CDR1 LGHNA and CDR2 YNFKEQ come from the germline V gene. This CDR3 contains 17 residues. Trimming at V came to 0 bases and at J to 5 bases, leaving 12 bases not matched to a gene. The CDR3 spells CASSQEAARDRLHEQYF. The CDR3 coding sequence is TGTGCCAGCAGCCAAGAGGCTGCCCGGGACAGGCTTCACGAGCAGTACTTC.

As regards this clone: One junction end disagrees with the germline gene, perhaps due to a read error. This sequence joins TRBV25-1 and TRBJ1-5; D remains ambiguous. Germline CDR1 is MGHDK and CDR2 is SYGVNS. The CDR3 extends over 14 amino acids. CDR3 DNA: TGTGCCAGCAGTGAAACCGGGTTAAATCGGCCCCAGCATTTT. Its protein is CASSETGLNRPQHF.

The V and J genes are TRBV19 and TRBJ1-5, with D maybe TRBD1 (5 bases). The V and J ends lost 6 bases and 7 bases respectively, with 16 bases between them. CDR1 is LNHDA, CDR2 SQIVND, per germline (reference sequence). This CDR3 spans 14 amino acids. The CDR3 region has the DNA TGTGCCAGTAGGATTGGGGGGAGTCGGCAGCCCCAGCATTTT. Residues: CASRIGGSRQPQHF.

This chain joins TRBV4-1 and TRBJ1-5; 7 nucleotides align to TRBD1. Germline V gene sequence: CDR1 MGHRA, CDR2 YSYEKL. This CDR3 comprises 17 residues. The junction had 10 bases not matched to a gene; V was cut back by 2 bases and J by 3 bases. The CDR3 region has the DNA TGCGCCAGCAGCCAACCTTCCCCGACAGGGATCAATCAGCCCCAGCATTTT. This codes for CASSQPSPTGINQPQHF.

The rearrangement joins TRBV10-3 to TRBJ1-2; TRBD1 matches 7 bases. The CDR3 consists of 15 residues. With V trimmed by 0 bases and J by 6 bases, 7 bases remained unmatched. The V gene's germline CDR1 is ENHRY and CDR2 SYGVKD. The DNA of the CDR3 is TGTGCCATCAGTGAGTCCTTGACAGGGCTAAATGGCTACACCTTC. This sequence encodes CAISESLTGLNGYTF.

This clone was counted a single time. The chain is built from TRBV7-3 and TRBJ1-1; no firm D call. There are 15 residues in the CDR3. Germline V lookup: CDR1 SGHTA, CDR2 FQGTGA. The V gene lost 2 bases and the J gene lost 1 base, with 11 bases spanning the gap. CDR3 sequence reads: CASSLVPGENTEAFF. The CDR3, as DNA: TGTGCCAGCAGCTTAGTCCCCGGGGAGAACACTGAAGCTTTCTTT.